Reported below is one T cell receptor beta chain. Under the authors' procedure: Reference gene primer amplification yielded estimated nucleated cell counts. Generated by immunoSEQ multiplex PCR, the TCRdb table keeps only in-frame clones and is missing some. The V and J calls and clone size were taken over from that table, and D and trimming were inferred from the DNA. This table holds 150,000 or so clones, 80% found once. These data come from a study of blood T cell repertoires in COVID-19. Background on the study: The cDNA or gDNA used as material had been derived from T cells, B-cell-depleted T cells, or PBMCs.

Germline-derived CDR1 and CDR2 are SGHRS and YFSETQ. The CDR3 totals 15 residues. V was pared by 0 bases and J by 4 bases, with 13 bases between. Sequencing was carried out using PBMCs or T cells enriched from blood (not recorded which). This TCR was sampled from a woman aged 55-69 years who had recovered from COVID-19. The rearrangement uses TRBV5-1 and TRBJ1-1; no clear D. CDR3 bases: TGCGCCAGCAGCTTGGAGGAGGGAGGGAGCACTGAAGCTTTCTTT. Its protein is CASSLEEGGSTEAFF.